The 25 T cell receptor beta chains in this list originate from one sample, sequenced in a study of blood T cell repertoires in COVID-19. Profiling relied on immunoSEQ multiplex PCR, and the TCRdb table lists in-frame clones only, not all of them. The table shows 300,000 to 400,000 clones, with 88% occurring only once. Sequencing was done on a sample of peripheral blood. These receptors all stem from a woman aged 50 to 60 with active or convalescent COVID-19.

This chain uses TRBV7-9 with TRBJ1-2, with D perhaps matching TRBD1 (6 bases). The CDR3 covers 14 residues. The germline CDR1 and CDR2 sequences are SEHNR and FQNEAQ (reference sequence). V was shortened by 5 bases and J by 3 bases, with 13 bases between the two germline ends. The CDR3 spells CASSRTVTDYGYTF. The CDR3 DNA reads TGTGCCAGCAGCCGGACAGTAACCGACTATGGCTACACCTTC. Drawing the rest from reference TRBV7-9 and TRBJ1-2, the complete variable domain is DTGVSQNPRHKITKRGQNVTFRCDPISEHNRLYWYRQTLGQGPEFLTYFQNEAQLEKSRLLSDRFSAERPKGSFSTLEIQRTEQGDSAMYLCASSRTVTDYGYTFGSGTRLTVV.

This chain connects TRBV6-5 to TRBJ2-5, with D possibly TRBD1 on 6 matching bases. CDR3 length: 15 amino acids. V shed 4 bases and J shed 3 bases, with 15 bases lying between them. The V gene's germline CDR1 is MNHEY and CDR2 SVGAGI. The CDR3, as DNA: TGTGCCAGCAGTTTCACCGGGACAAACAAAGAGACCCAGTACTTC. Translated: CASSFTGTNKETQYF.

This clone was detected only once. The chain joins TRBV7-2 to TRBJ2-7; no reliable D call. Germline assignment: CDR1 SGHTA and CDR2 FQGNSA. Trimming pared 1 base from V and 7 bases from J, leaving 11 bases between. CDR3 size: 13 residues. CDR3 coding DNA: TGTGCCAGCAGCTTAGGGTCCTCTAGAGAGCAGTACTTC. This sequence encodes CASSLGSSREQYF.

The V and J genes are TRBV5-1 and TRBJ1-6; 10 bases are shared with TRBD1. The CDR3 extends over 15 amino acids. Trimming at V came to 2 bases and at J to 8 bases, leaving 4 bases not matched to a gene. Germline values: CDR1 SGHRS, CDR2 YFSETQ. CDR3 DNA: TGCGCCAGCAGCTTTGGAGGGACAGGGGATTCACCCCTCCACTTT. It codes for CASSFGGTGDSPLHF.

The chain carries TRBV7-2 and TRBJ2-5; 7 bases map to TRBD1. The CDR3 totals 14 residues. Germline CDR1 reads SGHTA; CDR2 reads FQGNSA. The junction had 3 bases not matched to a gene; V was cut back by 3 bases and J by 2 bases. As DNA, the CDR3 is TGTGCCAGCAGCTTCGGACAGGATCAAGAGACCCAGTACTTC. It specifies CASSFGQDQETQYF.

This sequence joins TRBV14 and TRBJ1-1, with D unclear. The CDR3 is 14 residues long. CDR1 and CDR2 from the germline V gene are SGHDN and FVKESK. V dropped 0 bases and J dropped 3 bases, with 8 bases sitting between them. The CDR3 region is CASSQDLAYTEAFF. DNA of the CDR3: TGTGCCAGCAGCCAAGATCTAGCGTACACTGAAGCTTTCTTT. Looking up the rest from reference TRBV14 and TRBJ1-1 gives the full variable domain: EAGVTQFPSHSVIEKGQTVTLRCDPISGHDNLYWYRRVMGKEIKFLLHFVKESKQDESGMPNNRFLAERTGGTYSTLKVQPAELEDSGVYFCASSQDLAYTEAFFGQGTRLTVV.

About this clone: At one end, the junction sequence differs from germline, possibly due to a read error. The rearrangement links TRBV7-7 to TRBJ2-1, with 7 bases matching TRBD2. This CDR3 is 14 amino acids long. Germline CDR1 reads SSHAT; CDR2 reads FNYEAQ (reference sequence). The chain's CDR3 is CASSRTSNDNEQFF. In DNA, the CDR3 is TGTGCTAGCAGCCGGACTAGTAATGACAATGAGCAGTTCTTC.

This sequence joins TRBV2 and TRBJ2-2; 11 bases are shared with TRBD1. This CDR3 has 16 residues. The V segment lost 7 bases and the J segment 2 bases; nucleotides outside the gene matches: 6. Germline-derived CDR1 and CDR2 are SNHLY and FYNNEI. The CDR3 DNA follows: TGTGCCAGCACCGGGACAGGGGGACTAAACACCGGGGAGCTGTTTTTT. Translating it yields CASTGTGGLNTGELFF.

The sample holds one count of this clone. This chain connects TRBV7-8 to TRBJ2-5, with a weak D call TRBD2 (5 bases). The CDR3 loop spans 16 amino acids. The germline V gene encodes CDR1 SGHVS and CDR2 FQNEAQ. V was clipped by 2 bases and J by 2 bases, with 15 bases between them. The CDR3 loop is CASSLSLETTQETQYF. Here the CDR3 DNA reads TGTGCCAGCAGCTTAAGTCTCGAGACTACACAAGAGACCCAGTACTTC.

This chain joins TRBV5-1 and TRBJ1-2, with 11 bases aligning to TRBD1. The junction had 6 bases not matched to a gene; V was cut back by 4 bases and J by 7 bases. Germline loops: CDR1 SGHRS, CDR2 YFSETQ. The CDR3 spans 14 residues. CDR3 nucleotide sequence: TGCGCCAGCAGCGGACAGGGGGCGGTAGGTGGCTACACCTTC. Its protein product is CASSGQGAVGGYTF. Full variable domain (outside the CDR3, taken from reference TRBV5-1 and TRBJ1-2): KAGVTQTPRYLIKTRGQQVTLSCSPISGHRSVSWYQQTPGQGLQFLFEYFSETQRNKGNFPGRFSGRQFSNSRSEMNVSTLELGDSALYLCASSGQGAVGGYTFGSGTRLTVV.

This rearrangement joins TRBV7-2 to TRBJ1-2; 12 nucleotides match TRBD1. Trimming removed 1 base from V and 4 bases from J; junction bases left unmatched: 1. The CDR3 contains 15 residues. Germline-derived CDR1 and CDR2 are SGHTA and FQGNSA. Here the CDR3 DNA reads TGTGCCAGCAGCTTAGAGGGACAGGGGGCCTATGGCTACACCTTC. The encoded protein is CASSLEGQGAYGYTF. The full variable domain, in which reference TRBV7-2 and TRBJ1-2 provide the parts outside the CDR3, is GAGVSQSPSNKVTEKGKDVELRCDPISGHTALYWYRQSLGQGLEFLIYFQGNSAPDKSGLPSDRFSAERTGGSVSTLTIQRTQQEDSAVYLCASSLEGQGAYGYTFGSGTRLTVV.

V gene TRBV7-2 combines with J gene TRBJ2-7; 13 bases fit TRBD2. V lost 5 bases, J lost 5 bases, and 9 bases stayed unmatched. There are 16 residues in the CDR3. The germline CDR1 and CDR2 sequences are SGHTA and FQGNSA. The CDR3 DNA reads TGTGCCAGCAGCGTCTCCGGACTAGCGGGAGTCGACGAGCAGTACTTC. Its protein is CASSVSGLAGVDEQYF.

The V and J genes are TRBV5-4 and TRBJ2-2; maybe TRBD1 (6 bases). The V and J ends lost 4 bases and 2 bases respectively, with 9 bases between them. CDR1 and CDR2 from the germline V gene are SGHNT and YYREEE (reference sequence). This CDR3 has 14 amino acids. CDR3 residues: CASSPDSNTGELFF. In DNA, the CDR3 is TGTGCCAGCAGCCCGGACAGCAACACCGGGGAGCTGTTTTTT.

The rearrangement joins TRBV4-3 to TRBJ2-3; TRBD2 agrees at 15 bases. The trim removed 3 bases at V and 1 base at J, leaving 14 bases unmatched. This CDR3 has 21 amino acids. Germline-derived CDR1 and CDR2 are LGHNA and YSLEER. The CDR3 DNA is TGCGCCAGCAGCCACCAACGGGTCGGGACTAGCGGGGGGCTCCGCACAGATACGCAGTATTTT. Translation gives CASSHQRVGTSGGLRTDTQYF.

The gene calls are TRBV9 and TRBJ2-3; 8 nucleotides agree with TRBD2. The CDR3 has 16 residues. The V gene end was trimmed by 7 bases and the J gene end by 10 bases; junction bases not matched to a gene: 20. CDR1 and CDR2 from the germline V gene are SGDLS and YYNGEE. CDR3 amino acids: CASSLNVAGPGFPQYF. For the CDR3, the DNA is TGTGCCAGCTCCCTAAACGTAGCGGGACCCGGTTTCCCGCAGTATTTT.

The chain is built from TRBV19 and TRBJ2-7; 8 bases align to TRBD2. CDR3 length: 15 amino acids. Germline V CDR1 and CDR2: LNHDA, SQIVND (reference sequence). Trimming at V came to 5 bases and at J to 3 bases, leaving 9 bases not matched to a gene. CDR3 loop: CASSATPGTSYEQYF. The CDR3 DNA is TGTGCCAGTAGTGCGACACCCGGGACTAGCTACGAGCAGTACTTC. Using reference TRBV19 and TRBJ2-7 for the parts outside the CDR3, the full variable domain is DGGITQSPKYLFRKEGQNVTLSCEQNLNHDAMYWYRQDPGQGLRLIYYSQIVNDFQKGDIAEGYSVSREKKESFPLTVTSAQKNPTAFYLCASSATPGTSYEQYFGPGTRLTVT.

V and J are TRBV9 and TRBJ2-5; the D gene is possibly TRBD2 (5 bases). Between the trimmed V and J ends, which lost 0 bases and 5 bases, there was a span of 5 bases. CDR3 length: 12 amino acids. Germline loops: CDR1 SGDLS, CDR2 YYNGEE. Written as DNA, the CDR3 is TGTGCCAGCAGCGTAGGAGGGGAGACCCAGTACTTC. As protein: CASSVGGETQYF.

The chain joins TRBV4-1 to TRBJ1-4, with 9 bases aligning to TRBD1. The germline V gene has CDR1 MGHRA and CDR2 YSYEKL. V shed 1 base and J 5 bases; nucleotides not matched to a gene: 2. This CDR3 has 15 residues. CDR3 loop: CASSQGGTGNEKLFF. DNA for the CDR3: TGCGCCAGCAGCCAAGGGGGGACAGGGAATGAAAAACTGTTTTTT.

For the CDR3, the DNA is TGTGCCAGCAATCTGGGAGGCCCCGGGGAGCTGTTTTTT. The encoded protein is CASNLGGPGELFF. The rearrangement joins TRBV6-5 to TRBJ2-2; D is perhaps TRBD2 (6 bases). The CDR3 loop spans 13 amino acids. In germline, CDR1 is MNHEY, CDR2 SVGAGI. Trimming pared 7 bases from V and 6 bases from J, leaving 12 bases between.

This sequence joins TRBV19 and TRBJ2-5; a weak D match, TRBD2 (7 bases). Trimming removed 4 bases from V and 5 bases from J, with 29 bases in between. The germline V gene has CDR1 LNHDA and CDR2 SQIVND (reference sequence). This CDR3 comprises 19 residues. The CDR3 bases are TGTGCCAGTAGTACCTCACCCGGGGGCGGGGGTCTCCTGGGGGAGACCCAGTACTTC. It translates to CASSTSPGGGGLLGETQYF.

This chain joins TRBV7-9 and TRBJ2-1, with 9 bases aligning to TRBD2. The CDR3 has 19 amino acids. Germline assignment: CDR1 SEHNR and CDR2 FQNEAQ (reference sequence). Trimming removed 0 bases from V and 6 bases from J; junction bases left unmatched: 15. This CDR3 is CASSLASLSGGETGNEQFF. DNA for the CDR3: TGTGCCAGCAGCTTAGCCTCCCTTAGCGGGGGTGAGACGGGCAATGAGCAGTTCTTC.

The J gene is TRBJ1-4, the V gene TRBV9; D is possibly TRBD1 (5 bases). The germline V gene encodes CDR1 SGDLS and CDR2 YYNGEE. The CDR3 has 15 residues. Trimming pared 2 bases from V and 0 bases from J, leaving 8 bases between. CDR3 protein: CASSVQGATNEKLFF. The CDR3 region has the DNA TGTGCCAGCAGCGTGCAGGGTGCAACTAATGAAAAACTGTTTTTT.

The chain links TRBV27 to TRBJ1-5; 9 bases map to TRBD1. CDR3 length equals 18 residues. Germline lookup yields CDR1 MNHEY and CDR2 SMNVEV (reference sequence). With V trimmed by 2 bases and J by 0 bases, 8 bases remained unmatched. The CDR3 nucleotides read TGTGCCAGCAGTTTAGTCCGGGGGACAGGGCATAGCAATCAGCCCCAGCATTTT. Translation gives CASSLVRGTGHSNQPQHF.

The gene calls are TRBV7-2 and TRBJ1-1, with D tentatively TRBD1 (5 bases). This CDR3 is built from 14 residues. Germline values: CDR1 SGHTA, CDR2 FQGNSA. The germline V and J ends were trimmed by 6 bases and 4 bases, with 15 bases remaining between them. DNA of the CDR3: TGTGCCAGCAGTCCTAATCAGGGATTCACTGAAGCTTTCTTT. Translation: CASSPNQGFTEAFF.

This chain connects TRBV27 to TRBJ2-7; TRBD1 is a possible D gene (5 bases). V was trimmed by 0 bases and J by 6 bases, leaving 12 bases between them. The germline CDR1 and CDR2 sequences are MNHEY and SMNVEV (reference sequence). The CDR3 sequence is 14 residues long. The CDR3 spells CASSLSLRAREQYF. In DNA form, the CDR3 reads TGTGCCAGCAGTTTATCTCTCAGGGCCCGCGAGCAGTACTTC.